This paragraph covers one T cell receptor (beta chain) sequence. Its specificity is not known. Since a much larger clone is just one base distant, this may be a read error. Because it lacks the conserved phenylalanine or tryptophan at the end, this CDR3 is likely a read error. This sample was included in a study of tumor-infiltrating lymphocytes in primary liver carcinoma. Study in general: Surgical resection treated primary liver carcinoma in the patients. Findings of the study overall: Lower overlap was observed for tumor-adjacent and tumor-blood pairs relative to tumor region pairs. The 250 largest clones made up significantly more of tumor than blood repertoires (p = 0.039).

Priming with a constant-region primer yielded TCR beta cDNA from about 450 ng total RNA. Three nested multiplex PCR rounds, a slightly modified ARM-PCR method, built the TCR beta libraries. TCRdb processed the multiplex PCR reads anew with MiXCR; each CDR3 protein has one entry. The data show 310,000 or so distinct CDR3 sequences, around 50% seen once. Blood RNA was derived from unsorted whole blood, and germline DNA was extracted too. This clonotype was sampled from a young woman with primary liver carcinoma and hepatitis B virus infection. The material sequenced was peripheral blood.

The chain's CDR3 is CSAISGANVLTL. For the CDR3, the DNA is TGCAGCGCCATATCTGGGGCCAACGTCCTGACTTTA. The V gene is TRBV29-1, the J gene TRBJ2-6; D remains ambiguous. With 7 bases removed from V and 1 base from J, the gap between germline ends came to 5 bases. Per germline, CDR1 SQVTM and CDR2 ANQGSEA. The CDR3 is 12 residues long.